Each of the 12 T cell receptor beta chains below was sequenced from the same sample in a study of blood T cell repertoires in COVID-19. Clones were sequenced by immunoSEQ multiplex PCR, and TCRdb holds only the in-frame ones, with some missing. The repertoire has roughly 100,000 clones, roughly 85% of them found once; the top ten carry around 1.9%. The specimen sequenced was peripheral blood. The origin of the receptors is a woman in her sixties or seventies with active or convalescent COVID-19.

The gene calls are TRBV7-3 and TRBJ2-1; 14 positions match TRBD2. The CDR3 spans 15 residues. J was trimmed by 8 bases and V by 3 bases; bases with no gene match: 3. Germline lookup yields CDR1 SGHTA and CDR2 FQGTGA. CDR3 sequence: CASSLTSGGAYEQFF. CDR3 coding DNA: TGTGCCAGCAGCTTGACTAGCGGGGGGGCTTATGAGCAGTTCTTC.

This chain connects TRBV10-3 to TRBJ2-3, with D possibly being TRBD2 (5 bases). The CDR3 has 13 residues. Germline CDR1 is ENHRY and CDR2 is SYGVKD. V was pared by 8 bases and J by 0 bases, with 9 bases between. CDR3 sequence reads: CAIAGASTDTQYF. The CDR3 DNA sequence: TGTGCCATCGCGGGCGCTAGCACAGATACGCAGTATTTT.

The chain couples TRBV10-3 to TRBJ1-1, with TRBD1 identical over 9 bases. Unmatched junction bases numbered 11, after V lost 11 bases and J lost 7 bases. Germline assignment: CDR1 ENHRY and CDR2 SYGVKD. The CDR3 covers 13 residues. The CDR3 spells CAATSTGGFEAFF. CDR3 nucleotides: TGTGCCGCCACTTCAACAGGGGGCTTTGAAGCTTTCTTT.

The chain links TRBV3-1 (or the pseudogene TRBV3-2) to TRBJ1-2, with 8 positions matching TRBD1. Losses at the gene ends were 4 bases for V and 5 bases for J; bases not matched to a gene: 3. Germline lookup yields CDR1 LGHDT and CDR2 YNNKEL (reference sequence). The CDR3 is made up of 13 amino acids. The DNA for the CDR3 is TGTGCCAGCAGCCCACAGGGGGGGTATGGCTACACCTTC. Protein sequence: CASSPQGGYGYTF.

This chain links TRBV30 with TRBJ2-1; D gene unclear. Germline V gene sequence: CDR1 GTSNPN, CDR2 SVGIG (reference sequence). V dropped 4 bases and J dropped 0 bases, with 10 bases sitting between them. The CDR3 runs to 14 residues. Here the CDR3 DNA reads TGTGCCTGGAAGCGCAGTAGCTCCTACAATGAGCAGTTCTTC. Its protein product is CAWKRSSSYNEQFF.

The chain uses TRBV5-4 and TRBJ1-4; 9 bases map to TRBD1. The CDR3 is made up of 17 amino acids. V dropped 1 base and J dropped 8; count of bases not matched to a gene: 12. The germline V gene encodes CDR1 SGHNT and CDR2 YYREEE (reference sequence). The CDR3 reads CASSLSGQGVLNEKLFF. CDR3 bases: TGTGCCAGCAGCTTGTCGGGACAGGGAGTTCTTAACGAAAAACTGTTTTTT.

This sequence joins TRBV7-2 and TRBJ2-3; 8 nucleotides match TRBD2. The CDR3 is 17 amino acids. CDR1 and CDR2 (germline): SGHTA, FQGNSA. V dropped 5 bases and J dropped 1; count of bases not matched to a gene: 11. The CDR3 sequence: CASSPQPKAGGTDTQYF. The CDR3 nucleotides are TGTGCCAGCAGCCCCCAGCCCAAAGCGGGGGGCACAGATACGCAGTATTTT.

V usage is TRBV12-3 or TRBV12-4 and J usage is TRBJ1-4; D is unclear. V was trimmed by 6 bases and J by 1 base, leaving 6 bases between them. The CDR3 contains 13 residues. The DNA of the CDR3 is TGTGCCAGCAGGGGCGTAACTAATGAAAAACTGTTTTTT. Its protein is CASRGVTNEKLFF.

The V and J genes are TRBV10-3 and TRBJ1-2, with no clear D. Trimming took 8 bases from V and 4 from J, leaving 11 bases between them. The CDR3 sequence is 12 residues long. Germline V gene sequence: CDR1 ENHRY, CDR2 SYGVKD. CDR3 DNA: TGTGCCATCCGTCAAGACACCTATGGCTACACCTTC. The encoded protein is CAIRQDTYGYTF.

Concerning this clone: At one of its ends the junction is not consistent with the germline gene, which may arise from a read error. V is TRBV7-9 and J is TRBJ2-1, with TRBD2 matching 7 bases. Per germline, CDR1 SEHNR and CDR2 FQNEAQ (reference sequence). This CDR3 contains 13 residues. The CDR3 loop is CAGSVGGGGEQFF. For the CDR3, the DNA is TGTGCCGGCAGTGTGGGCGGGGGAGGTGAGCAGTTCTTC.

The gene calls are TRBV28 and TRBJ1-3; perhaps TRBD1 as D (6 bases). The CDR3 totals 16 residues. The V end was cut by 4 bases, the J end by 4 bases, with 17 bases between. Looked up from germline, CDR1 is MDHEN and CDR2 is SYDVKM. CDR3 loop: CASSSPATGSGNTIYF. CDR3 DNA sequence: TGTGCCAGCAGTTCCCCAGCTACAGGGTCCGGAAACACCATATATTTT.

The chain is built from TRBV2 and TRBJ2-3; D is possibly TRBD1 (6 bases). This CDR3 has 15 residues. Trimming cost V 6 bases and J 2 bases, with 15 bases left between them. Germline V gene data show CDR1 as SNHLY and CDR2 as FYNNEI. The CDR3 coding sequence is TGTGCCAGCAGCCCAGGGGTGGGAAACACAGATACGCAGTATTTT. Its protein product is CASSPGVGNTDTQYF.